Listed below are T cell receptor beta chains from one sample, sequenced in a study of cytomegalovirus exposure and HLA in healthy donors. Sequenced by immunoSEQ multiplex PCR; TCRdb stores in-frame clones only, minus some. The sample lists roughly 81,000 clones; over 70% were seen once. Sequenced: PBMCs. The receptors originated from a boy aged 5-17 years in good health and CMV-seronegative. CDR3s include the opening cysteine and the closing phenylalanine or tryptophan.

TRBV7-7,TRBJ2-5,CASSLQGAETQYF
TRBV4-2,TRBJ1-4,CASSQLPGETEKLFF
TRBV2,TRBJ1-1,CASRAGYTEAFF
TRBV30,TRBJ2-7,CACRLVHEQYF
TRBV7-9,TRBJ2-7,CASSFGGSYEQYF
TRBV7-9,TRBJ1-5,CASSSTGGDQPQHF
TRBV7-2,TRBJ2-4,CASSLDHGGGNIQYF
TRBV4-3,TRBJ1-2,CASSQARTADYGYTF
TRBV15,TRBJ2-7,CATSKDSSTSYEQYF
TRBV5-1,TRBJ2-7,CASSATGVEQYF
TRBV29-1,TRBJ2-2,CSVGGGSGELFF
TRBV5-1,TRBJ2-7,CASSLEGQGYEQYF
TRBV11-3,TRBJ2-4,CASSPGHADIQYF
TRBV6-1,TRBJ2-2,CASSVGRDSGELFF
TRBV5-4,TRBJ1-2,CASSSGGDLLIGGYTF
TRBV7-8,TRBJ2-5,CASSWWTADQETQYF
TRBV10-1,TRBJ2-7,CASSNLGTVTYEQYF
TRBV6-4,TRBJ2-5,CASDRPPGGETQYF
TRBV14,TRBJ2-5,CASSQVRGWQETQYF
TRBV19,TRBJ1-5,CASHSRDRADNQPQHF
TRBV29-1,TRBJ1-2,CSVEDLQSMKTGSGGYTF
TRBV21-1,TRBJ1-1,CASSKVRGGDAFF
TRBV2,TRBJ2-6,CASSKGEGANVLTF
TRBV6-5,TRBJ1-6,CASSYNWGQVASPLHF
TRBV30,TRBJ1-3,CAWWTGVSGNTIYF
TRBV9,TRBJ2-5,CASSVEGTYQETQYF
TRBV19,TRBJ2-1,CASGGSFYNEQFF
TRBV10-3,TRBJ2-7,CAIRPSGSYEQYF
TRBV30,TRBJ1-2,CASDHHVGSFYGYTF
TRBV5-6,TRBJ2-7,CASSPGQGSYEQYF
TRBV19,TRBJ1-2,CASGSGFDGYTF
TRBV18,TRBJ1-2,CASSFLRSYYGYTF
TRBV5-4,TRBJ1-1,CASSLANRAPNTEAFF
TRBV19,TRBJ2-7,CASQPGQGSYEQYF
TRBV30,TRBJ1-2,CAWSSDGYTF
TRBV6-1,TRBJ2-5,CASSEVPAGQQETQYF
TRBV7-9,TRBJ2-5,CASSPLREGTQYF
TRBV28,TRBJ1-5,CASSLYPRDTVGQPQHF
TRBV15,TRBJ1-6,CATSRDRSPLHF
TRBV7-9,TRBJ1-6,CASSFRAMADSPLHF
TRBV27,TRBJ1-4,CASSSRGRREKLFF
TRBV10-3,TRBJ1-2,CAISPHLQQGDYGYTF
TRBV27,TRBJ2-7,CASSLRSRRDEHF
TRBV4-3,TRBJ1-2,CASSLHPTDRGDGYTF
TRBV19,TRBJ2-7,CASSIYGYEQYF
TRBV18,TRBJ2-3,CASSPLDRGTDTQYF
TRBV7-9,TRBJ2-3,CASSLVNTDTQYF
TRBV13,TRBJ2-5,CASSSSGEETQYF
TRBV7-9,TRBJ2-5,CASSLGSGREYF
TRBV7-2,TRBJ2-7,CASSAAQGPYEQYF
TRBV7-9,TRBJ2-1,CASSLTGVDEQFF
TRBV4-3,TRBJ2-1,CASSDSYPGTSGGNEQFF
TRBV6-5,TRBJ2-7,CASSWRQSYEQYF